This T cell receptor beta chain emerged from a study of siplizumab effects on memory and regulatory T cells. Comments on this clone: Its antigen is unknown.

Produced via immunoSEQ multiplex PCR; TCRdb's table is partial and in-frame only. In the table there are some 100,000 clones, approximately 90% of which are singletons. Study-level results: Both greater diversity than memory cells and a major contribution to the alloresponse seemed to characterize naive T cells.

The sample consisted of Tregs sorted from blood. The receptor's source is a human donor in good health.

CDR3 residues: CASRLQGDEQYF. In DNA, the CDR3 is TGTGCCAGCAGGTTACAGGGGGACGAGCAGTACTTC. The chain uses TRBV6-1 and TRBJ2-7, with 8 bases that match TRBD1. This CDR3 contains 12 residues. The J segment lost 5 bases and the V segment lost 6 bases, leaving 3 bases of the junction unmatched. Germline assignment: CDR1 MNHNS and CDR2 SASEGT.